The next 10 T cell receptor beta chains were all read from a single sample in a study of T cell responses to AZD1222 COVID-19 vaccine (dated by TCRdb to about 2021). According to the study, the label for this sample's time point signals: about 28 days (+/-7) after the second vaccine dose. The library was prepared using the immunoSEQ multiplex PCR assay. Held by TCRdb, this immuneACCESS table contains in-frame sequences only and omits some clones. Under half of the omission traces to an unresolved V gene where checked; the cause of the rest is unknown. The sample data list about 150,000 clones, and around 93% of these were observed just once. About 3.8% of the sample comes from the top ten. The sample consisted of peripheral blood, taken 28 days after the second AZD1222 dose. The receptors were sampled from an adult who received the AZD1222 COVID-19 vaccine.

The gene calls are TRBV9 and TRBJ1-1; D may be TRBD1 (6 bases). The CDR3 length is 13 residues. Trimming pared 5 bases from V and 2 bases from J, leaving 10 bases between. Germline-derived CDR1 and CDR2 are SGDLS and YYNGEE. The CDR3 region has the DNA TGTGCCAGCAGGTGGACAGTAAACACTGAAGCTTTCTTT. Encoded protein: CASRWTVNTEAFF.

This chain joins TRBV5-1 and TRBJ2-2, with TRBD1 identical over 7 bases. The ends lost 2 bases at V and 6 bases at J; junction bases unmatched: 4. The CDR3 runs to 14 residues. The germline gives CDR1 SGHRS, CDR2 YFSETQ. This CDR3 reads CASSLTGDAGELFF. In nucleotides, the CDR3 is TGCGCCAGCAGCTTAACAGGGGACGCCGGGGAGCTGTTTTTT.

This clone came up a few times. V and J are TRBV2 and TRBJ2-2, with a weak D call TRBD2 (6 bases). This CDR3 region has 13 residues. V dropped 2 bases and J dropped 12 bases, with 13 bases sitting between them. Germline CDR1 SNHLY, CDR2 FYNNEI. Here the CDR3 reads CASSEWGRGKLFF. In nucleotides, the CDR3 is TGTGCCAGCAGTGAATGGGGTCGGGGGAAGCTGTTTTTT.

This clone has a single count. The V gene is TRBV24-1, the J gene TRBJ1-5; 11 positions match TRBD1. The germline V gene encodes CDR1 KGHDR and CDR2 SFDVKD. The CDR3 loop spans 16 amino acids. The V and J ends lost 2 bases and 7 bases, in that order; junction bases with no gene match: 6. The chain's CDR3 is CATSDSRTGGDQPQHF. The DNA for the CDR3 is TGTGCCACCAGTGATTCTAGGACAGGGGGCGACCAGCCCCAGCATTTT.

This chain connects TRBV7-2 to TRBJ1-1; perhaps TRBD1 as D (5 bases). CDR3 length: 17 amino acids. CDR1 and CDR2 (germline): SGHTA, FQGNSA. Trimming stripped 0 bases from V and 0 bases from J, with 14 bases between. The CDR3 sequence: CASSLAGRGRVNTEAFF. The CDR3 region has the DNA TGTGCCAGCAGCTTAGCGGGTAGGGGCAGGGTGAACACTGAAGCTTTCTTT.

The V gene is TRBV29-1, the J gene TRBJ2-1; D gene ambiguous. The CDR3 length is 15 residues. Trimming shortened V by 3 bases and J by 9 bases, and 21 bases separated the two germline ends. Germline CDR1 and CDR2: SQVTM and ANQGSEA. CDR3 region: CSVDPRALVTSEQFF. The CDR3 DNA reads as TGCAGCGTTGATCCCCGCGCGCTCGTGACTTCTGAGCAGTTCTTC.

The genes are TRBV9 and TRBJ1-4, with D possibly matching TRBD1 (5 bases). From germline, CDR1 is SGDLS and CDR2 YYNGEE. V was shortened by 0 bases and J by 5 bases, with 8 bases between the two germline ends. The CDR3 has 14 residues. CDR3 nucleotide sequence: TGTGCCAGCAGCGTAGGGGCAGGGAATGAAAAACTGTTTTTT. This codes for CASSVGAGNEKLFF.

The V gene is TRBV7-9, the J gene TRBJ2-3, with a weak D call TRBD1 (6 bases). Trimming removed 1 base at V and 0 bases at J, with 11 bases between. Germline V lookup: CDR1 SEHNR, CDR2 FQNEAQ (reference sequence). The CDR3 runs to 16 residues. The CDR3 here is CASSLGNRVSTDTQYF. DNA of the CDR3: TGTGCCAGCAGCTTAGGAAACAGGGTCAGCACAGATACGCAGTATTTT.

The chain uses TRBV10-2 and TRBJ2-7; TRBD2 matches 13 bases. The CDR3 contains 15 residues. V lost 8 bases to trimming and J lost 7 bases; unmatched junction nucleotides: 11. Germline assignment: CDR1 WSHSY and CDR2 SAAADI. CDR3: CASSRTSGSLREQYF. In DNA, the CDR3 is TGCGCCAGCTCCAGGACTAGCGGGAGCCTGAGGGAGCAGTACTTC.

This clone has just one count. The gene calls are TRBV27 and TRBJ1-6; 8 bases fit TRBD1. Unmatched junction bases numbered 9, after V lost 6 bases and J lost 2 bases. The CDR3 runs 17 residues. CDR1 is MNHEY and CDR2 is SMNVEV in the germline V gene (reference sequence). For the CDR3, the DNA is TGTGCCAGCAGCAAAGTCGGACAGGGCACCTATAATTCACCCCTCCACTTT. This translates into CASSKVGQGTYNSPLHF.